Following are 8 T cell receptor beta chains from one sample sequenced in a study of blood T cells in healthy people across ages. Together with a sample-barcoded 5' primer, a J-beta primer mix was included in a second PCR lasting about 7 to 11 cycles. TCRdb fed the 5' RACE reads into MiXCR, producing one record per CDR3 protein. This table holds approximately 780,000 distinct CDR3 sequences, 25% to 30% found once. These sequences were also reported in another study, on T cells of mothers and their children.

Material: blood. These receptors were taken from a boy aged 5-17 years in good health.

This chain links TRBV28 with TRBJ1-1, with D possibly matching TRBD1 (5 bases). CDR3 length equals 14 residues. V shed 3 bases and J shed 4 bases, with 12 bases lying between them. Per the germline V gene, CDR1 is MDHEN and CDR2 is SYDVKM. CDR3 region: CASSFRVTVTEAFF. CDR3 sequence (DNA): TGTGCCAGCAGTTTCAGGGTGACGGTCACTGAAGCTTTCTTT.

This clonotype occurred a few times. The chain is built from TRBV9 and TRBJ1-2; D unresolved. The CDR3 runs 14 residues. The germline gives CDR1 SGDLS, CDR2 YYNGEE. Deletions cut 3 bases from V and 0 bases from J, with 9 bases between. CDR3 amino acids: CASSARGANYGYTF. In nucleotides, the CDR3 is TGTGCCAGCAGCGCCCGGGGAGCTAACTATGGCTACACCTTC.

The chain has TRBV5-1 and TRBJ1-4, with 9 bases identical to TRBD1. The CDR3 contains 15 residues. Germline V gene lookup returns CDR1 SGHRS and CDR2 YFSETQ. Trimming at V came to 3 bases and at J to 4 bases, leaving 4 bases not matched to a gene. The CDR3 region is CASSSGQGINEKLFF. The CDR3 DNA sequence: TGCGCCAGCAGCTCTGGACAGGGGATTAATGAAAAACTGTTTTTT. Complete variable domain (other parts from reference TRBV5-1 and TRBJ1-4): KAGVTQTPRYLIKTRGQQVTLSCSPISGHRSVSWYQQTPGQGLQFLFEYFSETQRNKGNFPGRFSGRQFSNSRSEMNVSTLELGDSALYLCASSSGQGINEKLFFGSGTQLSVL.

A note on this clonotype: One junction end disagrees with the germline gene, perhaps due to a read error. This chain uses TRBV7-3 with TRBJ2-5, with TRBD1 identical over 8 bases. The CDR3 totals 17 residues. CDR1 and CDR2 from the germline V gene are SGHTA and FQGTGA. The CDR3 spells CASSPTAGGSGKETQYF. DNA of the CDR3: TGTGCCAGCAGCCCTACAGCAGGGGGCTCGGGAAAAGAGACCCAGTATTTC.

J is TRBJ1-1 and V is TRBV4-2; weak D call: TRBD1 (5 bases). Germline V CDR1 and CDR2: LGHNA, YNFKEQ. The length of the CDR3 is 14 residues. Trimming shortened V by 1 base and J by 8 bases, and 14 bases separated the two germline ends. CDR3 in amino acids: CASSQVAPSGEAFF. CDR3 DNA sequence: TGTGCCAGCAGCCAAGTTGCCCCCTCAGGGGAAGCTTTCTTT.

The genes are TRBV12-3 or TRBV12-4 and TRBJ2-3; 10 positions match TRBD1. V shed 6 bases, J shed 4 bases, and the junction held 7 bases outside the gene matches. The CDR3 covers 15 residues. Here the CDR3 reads CASSRQGARADTQYF. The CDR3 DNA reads TGTGCCAGCAGCAGACAGGGGGCCAGAGCAGATACGCAGTATTTT.

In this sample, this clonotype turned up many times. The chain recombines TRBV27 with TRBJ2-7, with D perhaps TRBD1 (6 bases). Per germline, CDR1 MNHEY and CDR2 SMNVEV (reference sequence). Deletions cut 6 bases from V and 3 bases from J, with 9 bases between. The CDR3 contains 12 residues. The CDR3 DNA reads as TGTGCCAGCAGCTCACAGGGCTACGAGCAGTACTTC. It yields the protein CASSSQGYEQYF.

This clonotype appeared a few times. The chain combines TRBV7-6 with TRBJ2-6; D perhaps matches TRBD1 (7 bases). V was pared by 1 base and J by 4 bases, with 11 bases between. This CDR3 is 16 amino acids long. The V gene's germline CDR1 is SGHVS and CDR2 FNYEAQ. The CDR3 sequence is CASSLGRGDGANVLTF. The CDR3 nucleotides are TGTGCCAGCAGCTTAGGCAGGGGGGACGGGGCCAACGTCCTGACTTTC. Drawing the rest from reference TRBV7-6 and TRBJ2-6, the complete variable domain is GAGVSQSPRYKVTKRGQDVALRCDPISGHVSLYWYRQALGQGPEFLTYFNYEAQQDKSGLPNDRFSAERPEGSISTLTIQRTEQRDSAMYRCASSLGRGDGANVLTFGAGSRLTVL.